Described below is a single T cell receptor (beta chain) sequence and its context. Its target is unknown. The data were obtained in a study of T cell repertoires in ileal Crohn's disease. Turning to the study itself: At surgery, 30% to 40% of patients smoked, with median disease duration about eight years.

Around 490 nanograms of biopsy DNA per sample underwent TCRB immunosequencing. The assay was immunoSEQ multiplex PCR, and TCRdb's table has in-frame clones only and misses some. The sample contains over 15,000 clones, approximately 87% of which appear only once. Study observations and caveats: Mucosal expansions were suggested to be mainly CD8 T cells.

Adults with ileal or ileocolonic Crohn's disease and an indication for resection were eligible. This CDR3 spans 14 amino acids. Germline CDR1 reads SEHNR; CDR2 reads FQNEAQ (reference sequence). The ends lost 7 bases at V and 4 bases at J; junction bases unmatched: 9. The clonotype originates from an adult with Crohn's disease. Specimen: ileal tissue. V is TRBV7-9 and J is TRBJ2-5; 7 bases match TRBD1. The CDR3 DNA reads TGTGCCAGCAACCGACAGGGATTAGGAGAGACCCAGTACTTC. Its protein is CASNRQGLGETQYF. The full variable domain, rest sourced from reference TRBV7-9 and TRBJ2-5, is DTGVSQNPRHKITKRGQNVTFRCDPISEHNRLYWYRQTLGQGPEFLTYFQNEAQLEKSRLLSDRFSAERPKGSFSTLEIQRTEQGDSAMYLCASNRQGLGETQYFGPGTRLLVL.